Reported below is one T cell receptor beta chain. V was pared by 5 bases and J by 4 bases, with 7 bases of the junction left unmatched. The CDR3 has 16 amino acids. CDR1 and CDR2 from the germline V gene are SGHTS and YDEGEE. Authors' processing steps: Counts of nucleated cells, estimated from reference gene primer amplification, were obtained. Profiling relied on immunoSEQ multiplex PCR, and the TCRdb table lists in-frame clones only, not all of them. V and J calls and clone size come straight from that table; D and trimming were deduced from the DNA. Of about 280,000 clones in the sample, almost 85% were seen once. This entry comes from a study of blood T cell repertoires in COVID-19.

This receptor was identified in a man over 45 with active or convalescent COVID-19. The genes are TRBV5-8 and TRBJ2-5, with TRBD2 identical over 14 bases. The sequenced sample consisted of peripheral blood. The CDR3 coding sequence is TGTGCCAGCAGGGGGACTAGCGGGAGTTTTATAGAGACCCAGTACTTC. As protein: CASRGTSGSFIETQYF. The variable domain in full, with the rest retrieved from reference TRBV5-8 and TRBJ2-5, is EAGVTQSPTHLIKTRGQQATLRCSPISGHTSVYWYQQALGLGLQFLLWYDEGEERNRGNFPPRFSGRQFPNYSSELNVNALELEDSALYLCASRGTSGSFIETQYFGPGTRLLVL.